This T cell receptor (beta chain) was sequenced for a study of blood T cell repertoires in COVID-19 (dated by TCRdb to about 2020). A note on the overall study: Collaborator samples came from the United States, Italy and Spain and covered acute and convalescent phases of COVID-19. The material from the prospective study consisted of cDNA or gDNA derived from T cells, B-cell-depleted T cells, or PBMCs. Subjects who had been exposed to COVID-19, were actively infected with it, or had recovered from it provided the deeply sampled blood TCRbeta repertoires that made up the dataset. The repertoires were made available in a free public database intended to serve as a resource for research on the immune response to SARS-CoV-2. The samples were drawn from two sources: the first 160 participants of the ongoing ImmuneRACE study, and 1,200 or so subjects contributed by 6 global collaborators. A de-identified subject ID, COVID-19 status, age in years and sex were almost always included in the sample metadata. Where HLA class I and class II types were available, the types were taken from metadata supplied by the sample provider, not from assay-based typing.

General conclusions and limits of the study: How much clinical and demographic metadata was included differed by source and by participant, and the metadata was provided uncurated.

Reading from cysteine to phenylalanine, the CDR3 counts 17 amino acids. Left in the record is the CDR3 DNA by itself, 51 bases read in frame from the first base. Per the germline V gene (reference sequence), LGHDT is the CDR1 and YNNKEL is the CDR2. After removal of 4 bases from V and 5 bases from J, the junction retains 10 bases not matched to a gene. The immunoSEQ Assay, a bias-controlled multiplex PCR, was used to amplify TCRbeta CDR3 regions from genomic DNA. As for the original processing: Nucleated cell counts per sample were estimated from amplification of reference gene primers within the assay. To quantify the absolute abundance of each unique TCRbeta CDR3 rearrangement, sequence reads were collapsed and filtered. For each sample, productive Simpson clonality was calculated as the square root of Simpson's diversity index over productive rearrangements. The table comes from immuneACCESS by way of TCRdb, which keeps in-frame sequences with V and J called. Part of the clones is missing from these tables; in studies checked, under half for an unresolved V gene and the rest for unknown reasons. The V and J calls and clone size were taken over from that table, and D and trimming were inferred from the DNA. For this sample there are 200,000 to 300,000 clones; about 73% appear just once. In total, the top ten clones hold about 3.5% of the sample.

Remarks on this clone: Which antigen it targets is not known. Per-base quality was not reported, and no clone a single base away is much larger than it.

Each collaborating institution followed its own protocols to collect whole blood in K2EDTA tubes. For TCRbeta analysis, collaborators shipped samples in one of three forms: frozen whole blood, isolated PBMCs, or DNA extracted from either of those sample types. Sequencing was carried out using peripheral blood. The chain was built from TRBV3-1 (or the pseudogene TRBV3-2) and TRBJ2-3; 12 central nucleotides agree with TRBD2. This sequence originates from a woman older than 75 with acute or convalescent COVID-19. The nucleotides are TGTGCCAGCAGCCCCGGTCTAGCGGGAGGGCTTAAAGATACGCAGTATTTT. This codes for CASSPGLAGGLKDTQYF.